This T cell receptor (beta chain) was recovered during a study of STAT3 mutations in large granular lymphocyte leukemia. Study-wide results and limits: Every T-LGLL patient had at least one immunodominant TCRbeta clonotype.

About 40,000 productive templates were obtained per sample on average. TCRdb's table, derived via immunoSEQ multiplex PCR, lists solely in-frame clones and lacks some. The table shows over 30,000 clones, with around 86% occurring only once. Germline CDR1 is SGDLS and CDR2 is YYNGEE. The CDR3 contains 16 residues. The V and J ends lost 0 bases and 1 base respectively, with 13 bases between them. A remark on this clone: What it binds is unknown.

This TCR came from a man aged 55 to 70 with T-cell large granular lymphocyte leukemia. Some clones in this sample may be carry-over from other donors' samples. The V gene is TRBV9, the J gene TRBJ1-1; TRBD1 might be the D (6 bases). Material for sequencing was peripheral blood mononuclear cells. CDR3 nucleotides: TGTGCCAGCAGCGTAGCTACTGGGGGGCCGAACACTGAAGCTTTCTTT. This codes for CASSVATGGPNTEAFF.